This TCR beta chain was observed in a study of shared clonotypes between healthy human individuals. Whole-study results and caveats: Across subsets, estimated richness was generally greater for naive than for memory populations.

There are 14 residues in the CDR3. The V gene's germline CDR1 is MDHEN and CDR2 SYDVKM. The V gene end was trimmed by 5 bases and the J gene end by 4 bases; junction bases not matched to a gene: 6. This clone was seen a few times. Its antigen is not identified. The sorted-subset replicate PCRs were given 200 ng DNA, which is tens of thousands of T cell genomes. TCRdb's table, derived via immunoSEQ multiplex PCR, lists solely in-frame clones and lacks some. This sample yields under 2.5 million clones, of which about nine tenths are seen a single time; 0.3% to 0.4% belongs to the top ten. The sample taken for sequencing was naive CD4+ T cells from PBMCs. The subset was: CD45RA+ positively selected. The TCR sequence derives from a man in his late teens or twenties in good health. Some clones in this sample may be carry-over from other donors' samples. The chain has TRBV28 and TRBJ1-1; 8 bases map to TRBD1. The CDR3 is CASSLRGLSTEAFF. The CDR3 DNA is TGTGCCAGCAGTCTCAGGGGGCTCAGCACTGAAGCTTTCTTT.